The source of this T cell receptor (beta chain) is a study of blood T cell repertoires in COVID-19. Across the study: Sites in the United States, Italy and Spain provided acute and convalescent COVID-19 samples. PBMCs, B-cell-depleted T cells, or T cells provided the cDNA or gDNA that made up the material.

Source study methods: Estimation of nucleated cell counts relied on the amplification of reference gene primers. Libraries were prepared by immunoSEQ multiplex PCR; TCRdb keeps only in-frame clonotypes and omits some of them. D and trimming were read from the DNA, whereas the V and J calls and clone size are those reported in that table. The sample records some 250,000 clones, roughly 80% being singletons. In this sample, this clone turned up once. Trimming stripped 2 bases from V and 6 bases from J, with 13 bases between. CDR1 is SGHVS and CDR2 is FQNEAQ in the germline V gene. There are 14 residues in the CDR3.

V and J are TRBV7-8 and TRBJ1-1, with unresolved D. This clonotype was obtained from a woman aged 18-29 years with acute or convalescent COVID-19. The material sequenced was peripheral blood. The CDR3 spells CASSLRPTGSEAFF. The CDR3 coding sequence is TGTGCCAGCAGCTTACGACCTACCGGGTCTGAAGCTTTCTTT.